Below are 8 T cell receptor beta chains sequenced from a single sample in a study of OX40 agonist ivuxolimab in advanced cancers. Libraries were made using the immunoSEQ multiplex PCR assay. TCRdb mirrors the immuneACCESS table, restricted to in-frame sequences. Some clones are absent from its copies; in checked studies, under half trace to an unresolved V gene, and the reason for the others is unknown. Counted in this sample were about 64,000 clones; roughly 80% of them appeared once. The leading ten clones occupy 4% to 5% of the sample. The sample was CD4+ or CD8+ T cells sorted from blood, taken in a trial of the OX40 agonist ivuxolimab. All receptors come from an adult with an advanced solid tumor such as melanoma, head and neck, liver or kidney cancer.

The chain uses TRBV25-1 and TRBJ1-4, with no clear D. Trimming cost V 4 bases and J 13 bases, with 19 bases left between them. The CDR3 runs to 14 residues. In germline, CDR1 is MGHDK, CDR2 SYGVNS. The CDR3 DNA is TGTGCCAGCAGTGCCTTAGGGCCCACCTGGACACTGTTTTTT. This gives the protein CASSALGPTWTLFF.

Only a few counts were recorded for this clone. The chain is built from TRBV7-2 and TRBJ2-1; unclear D gene. This CDR3 comprises 12 residues. CDR1 and CDR2 from the germline V gene are SGHTA and FQGNSA. Trimming removed 3 bases from V and 9 bases from J, with 9 bases in between. This chain's CDR3 is CASSFLGREQFF. CDR3 DNA: TGTGCCAGCAGCTTCCTAGGACGTGAGCAGTTCTTC. Drawing the rest from reference TRBV7-2 and TRBJ2-1, the complete variable domain is GAGVSQSPSNKVTEKGKDVELRCDPISGHTALYWYRQSLGQGLEFLIYFQGNSAPDKSGLPSDRFSAERTGGSVSTLTIQRTQQEDSAVYLCASSFLGREQFFGPGTRLTVL.

J is TRBJ1-1 and V is TRBV6-5; the D gene is possibly TRBD1 (5 bases). The CDR3 sequence is 11 residues long. The V gene's germline CDR1 is MNHEY and CDR2 SVGAGI. V shed 6 bases and J shed 6 bases, with 8 bases lying between them. CDR3 nucleotides: TGTGCCAGCAGACAGGCGGCTGAAGCTTTCTTT. This translates into CASRQAAEAFF.

This clone is deemed medium-sized. The V call is TRBV7-8, the J call TRBJ2-7; maybe TRBD2 (5 bases). In germline, CDR1 is SGHVS, CDR2 FQNEAQ. V lost 3 bases and J 7 bases, leaving 16 bases between the germline ends. The CDR3 is 14 residues long. The chain's CDR3 is CASSLNSIPGEQYF. DNA of the CDR3: TGTGCCAGCAGCTTGAATTCTATTCCGGGGGAGCAGTACTTC.

V usage is TRBV19 and J usage is TRBJ1-3; D call uncertain. Trimming shortened V by 10 bases and J by 0 bases, and 13 bases separated the two germline ends. The CDR3 consists of 14 residues. Germline V gives CDR1 LNHDA, CDR2 SQIVND (reference sequence). For the CDR3, the DNA is TGTGCCACTCAAGTACAGAGCTCTGGAAACACCATATATTTT. This gives the protein CATQVQSSGNTIYF.

The chain has TRBV14 and TRBJ1-2; 7 bases fit TRBD1. This CDR3 has 15 amino acids. Losses at the gene ends were 4 bases for V and 0 bases for J; bases not matched to a gene: 5. Looked up from germline, CDR1 is SGHDN and CDR2 is FVKESK. This CDR3 reads CASSLRQGPNYGYTF. The CDR3 bases are TGTGCCAGCAGCCTACGACAGGGCCCTAACTATGGCTACACCTTC.

This clone has just a few counts. The chain links TRBV5-1 to TRBJ1-1, with D hard to call. The germline V gene encodes CDR1 SGHRS and CDR2 YFSETQ. The CDR3 runs to 13 residues. V lost 2 bases, J lost 3 bases, and 8 bases lay in between. The DNA for the CDR3 is TGCGCCAGCAGCTTCACGCCCGACACTGAAGCTTTCTTT. Its translation: CASSFTPDTEAFF.

This clone occurred once. This chain links TRBV12-5 with TRBJ2-3; 7 positions match TRBD2. CDR1 is LGHNT, CDR2 FRNRAP, per germline. The CDR3 length is 15 residues. V lost 5 bases, J lost 5 bases, and 10 bases stayed unmatched. The CDR3 region has the DNA TGTGCTAGTGGTCCATCTAGCGGTGGCGTAGATACGCAGTATTTT. It is translated as CASGPSSGGVDTQYF.